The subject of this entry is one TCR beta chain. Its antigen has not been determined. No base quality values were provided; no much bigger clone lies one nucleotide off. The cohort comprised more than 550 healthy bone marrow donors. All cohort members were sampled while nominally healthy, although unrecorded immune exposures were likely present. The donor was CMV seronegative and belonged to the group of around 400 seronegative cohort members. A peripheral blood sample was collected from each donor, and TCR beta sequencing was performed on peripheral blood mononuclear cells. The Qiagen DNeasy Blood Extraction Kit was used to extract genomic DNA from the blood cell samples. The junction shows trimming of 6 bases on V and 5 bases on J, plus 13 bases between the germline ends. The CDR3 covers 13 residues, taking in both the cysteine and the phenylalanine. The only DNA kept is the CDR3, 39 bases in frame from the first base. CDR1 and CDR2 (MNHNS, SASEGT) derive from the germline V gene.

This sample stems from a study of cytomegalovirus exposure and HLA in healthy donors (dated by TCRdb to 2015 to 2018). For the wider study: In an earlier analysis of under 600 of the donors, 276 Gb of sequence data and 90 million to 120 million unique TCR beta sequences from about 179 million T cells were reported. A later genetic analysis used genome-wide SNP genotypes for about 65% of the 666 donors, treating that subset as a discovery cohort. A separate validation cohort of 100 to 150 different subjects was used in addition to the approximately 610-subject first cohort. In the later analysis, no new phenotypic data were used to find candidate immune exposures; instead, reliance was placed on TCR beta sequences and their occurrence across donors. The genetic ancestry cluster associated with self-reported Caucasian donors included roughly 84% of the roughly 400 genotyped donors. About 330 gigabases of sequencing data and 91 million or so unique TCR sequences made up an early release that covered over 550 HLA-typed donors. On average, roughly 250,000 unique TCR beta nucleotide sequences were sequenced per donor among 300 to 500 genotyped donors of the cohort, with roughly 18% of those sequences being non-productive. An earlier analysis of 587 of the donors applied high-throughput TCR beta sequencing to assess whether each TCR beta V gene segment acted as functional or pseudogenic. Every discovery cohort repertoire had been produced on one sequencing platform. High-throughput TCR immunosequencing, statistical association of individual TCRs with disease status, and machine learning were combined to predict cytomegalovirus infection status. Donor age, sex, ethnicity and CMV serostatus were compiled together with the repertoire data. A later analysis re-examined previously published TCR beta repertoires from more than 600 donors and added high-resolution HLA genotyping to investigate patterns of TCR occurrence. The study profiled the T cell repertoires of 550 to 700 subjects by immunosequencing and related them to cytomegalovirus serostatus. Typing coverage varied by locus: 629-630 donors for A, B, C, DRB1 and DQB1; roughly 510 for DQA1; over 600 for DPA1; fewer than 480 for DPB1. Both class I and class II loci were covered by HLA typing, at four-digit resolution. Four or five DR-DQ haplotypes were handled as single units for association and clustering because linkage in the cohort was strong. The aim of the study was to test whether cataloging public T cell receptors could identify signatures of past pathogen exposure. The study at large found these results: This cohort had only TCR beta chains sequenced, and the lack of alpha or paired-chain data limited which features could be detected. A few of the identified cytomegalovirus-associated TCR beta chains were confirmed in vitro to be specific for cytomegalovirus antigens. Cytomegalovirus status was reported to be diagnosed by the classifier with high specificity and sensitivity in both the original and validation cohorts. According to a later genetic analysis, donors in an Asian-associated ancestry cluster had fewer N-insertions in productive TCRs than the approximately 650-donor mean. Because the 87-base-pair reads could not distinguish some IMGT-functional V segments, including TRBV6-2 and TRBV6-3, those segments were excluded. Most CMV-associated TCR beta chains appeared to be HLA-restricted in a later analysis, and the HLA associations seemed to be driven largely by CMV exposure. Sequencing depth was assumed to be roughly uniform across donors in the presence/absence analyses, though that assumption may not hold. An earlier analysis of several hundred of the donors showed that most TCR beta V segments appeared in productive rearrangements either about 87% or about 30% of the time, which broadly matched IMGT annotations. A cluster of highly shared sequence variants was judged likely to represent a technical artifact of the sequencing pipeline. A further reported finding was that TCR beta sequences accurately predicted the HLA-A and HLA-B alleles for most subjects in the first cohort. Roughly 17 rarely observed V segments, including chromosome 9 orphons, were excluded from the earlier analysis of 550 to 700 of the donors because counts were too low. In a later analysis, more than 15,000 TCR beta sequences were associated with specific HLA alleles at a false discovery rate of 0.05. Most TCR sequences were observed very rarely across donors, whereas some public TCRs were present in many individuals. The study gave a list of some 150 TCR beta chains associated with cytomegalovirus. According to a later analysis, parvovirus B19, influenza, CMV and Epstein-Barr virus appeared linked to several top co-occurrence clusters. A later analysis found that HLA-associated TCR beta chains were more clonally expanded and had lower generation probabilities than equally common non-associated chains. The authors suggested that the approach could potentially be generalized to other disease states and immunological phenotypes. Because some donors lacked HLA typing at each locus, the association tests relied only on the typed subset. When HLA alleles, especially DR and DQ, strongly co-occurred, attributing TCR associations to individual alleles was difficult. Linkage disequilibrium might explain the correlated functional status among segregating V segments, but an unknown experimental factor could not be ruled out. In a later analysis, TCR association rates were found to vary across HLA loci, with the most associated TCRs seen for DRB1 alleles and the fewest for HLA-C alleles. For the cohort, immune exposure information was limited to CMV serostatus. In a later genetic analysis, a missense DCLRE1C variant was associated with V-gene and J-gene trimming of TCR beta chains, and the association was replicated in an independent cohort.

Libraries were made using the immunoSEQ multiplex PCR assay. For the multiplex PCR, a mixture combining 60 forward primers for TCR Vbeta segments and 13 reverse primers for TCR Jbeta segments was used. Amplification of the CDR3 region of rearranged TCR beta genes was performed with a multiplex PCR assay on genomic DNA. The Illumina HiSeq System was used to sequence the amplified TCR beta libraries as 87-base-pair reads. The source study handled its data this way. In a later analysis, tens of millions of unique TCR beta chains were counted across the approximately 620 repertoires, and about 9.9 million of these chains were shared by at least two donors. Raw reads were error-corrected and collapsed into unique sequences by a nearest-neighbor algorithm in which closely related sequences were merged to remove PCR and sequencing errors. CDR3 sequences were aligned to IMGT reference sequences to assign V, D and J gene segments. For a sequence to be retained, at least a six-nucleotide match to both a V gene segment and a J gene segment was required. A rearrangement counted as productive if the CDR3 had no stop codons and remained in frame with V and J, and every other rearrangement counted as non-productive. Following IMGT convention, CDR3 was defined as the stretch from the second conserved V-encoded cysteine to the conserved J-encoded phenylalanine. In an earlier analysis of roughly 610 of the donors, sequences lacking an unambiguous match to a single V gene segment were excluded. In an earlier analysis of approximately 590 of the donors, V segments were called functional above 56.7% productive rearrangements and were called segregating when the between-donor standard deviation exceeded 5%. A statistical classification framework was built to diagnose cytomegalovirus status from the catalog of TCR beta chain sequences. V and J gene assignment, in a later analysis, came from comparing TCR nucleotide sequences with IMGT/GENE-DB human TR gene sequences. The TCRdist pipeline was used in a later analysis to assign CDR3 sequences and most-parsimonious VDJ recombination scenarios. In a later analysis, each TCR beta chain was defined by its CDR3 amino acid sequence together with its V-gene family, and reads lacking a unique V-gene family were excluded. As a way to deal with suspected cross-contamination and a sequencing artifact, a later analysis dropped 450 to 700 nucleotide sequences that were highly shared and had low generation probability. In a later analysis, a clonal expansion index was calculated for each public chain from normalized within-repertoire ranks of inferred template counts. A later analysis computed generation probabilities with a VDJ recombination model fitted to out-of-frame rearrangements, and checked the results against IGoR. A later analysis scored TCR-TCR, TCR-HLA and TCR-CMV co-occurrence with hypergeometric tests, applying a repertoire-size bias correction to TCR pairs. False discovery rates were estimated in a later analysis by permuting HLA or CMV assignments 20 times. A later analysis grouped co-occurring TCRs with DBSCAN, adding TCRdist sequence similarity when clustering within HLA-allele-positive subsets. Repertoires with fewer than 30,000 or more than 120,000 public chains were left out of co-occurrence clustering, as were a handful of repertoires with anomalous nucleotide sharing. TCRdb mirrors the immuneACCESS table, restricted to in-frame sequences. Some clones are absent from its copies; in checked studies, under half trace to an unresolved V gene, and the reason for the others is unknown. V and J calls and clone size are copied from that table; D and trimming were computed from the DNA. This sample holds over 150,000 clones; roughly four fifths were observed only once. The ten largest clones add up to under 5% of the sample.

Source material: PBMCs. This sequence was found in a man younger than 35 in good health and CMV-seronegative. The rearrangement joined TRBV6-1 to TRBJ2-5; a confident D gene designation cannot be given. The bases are TGTGCCAGCAGACAACCGGGTGTGGAGACCCAGTACTTC. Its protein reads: CASRQPGVETQYF.